The 23 T cell receptor beta chains listed next were all sequenced from one sample in a study of blood T cell repertoires in COVID-19. The repertoire was sequenced with immunoSEQ multiplex PCR; TCRdb's copy has only in-frame clones and lacks some. The data contain approximately 100,000 clones, around 88% of them singletons. Sequenced input: peripheral blood. Every receptor here comes from a human donor in a cohort sampled during active COVID-19.

This clone was seen only once. The CDR3 DNA sequence: TGTGCCAGCAGTTTTTCAGGGGAGAGGAGAGGCTACACCTTC. Translation: CASSFSGERRGYTF. The chain uses TRBV6-6 and TRBJ1-2; possibly TRBD1 for D (6 bases). CDR1 and CDR2 from the germline V gene are MNHNY and SVGAGI (reference sequence). V lost 4 bases and J lost 8, with 17 bases in between. This CDR3 has 14 residues.

The rearrangement links TRBV5-1 to TRBJ1-1; maybe TRBD1 (6 bases). V lost 4 bases to trimming and J lost 4 bases, with 14 bases between them. CDR1 SGHRS and CDR2 YFSETQ come from the germline V gene. The CDR3 sequence is 14 residues long. The CDR3 DNA reads TGCGCCAGCAGCCCCTACAGGGATAGCACTGAAGCTTTCTTT. Translation gives CASSPYRDSTEAFF. The complete variable domain, with remaining parts taken from reference TRBV5-1 and TRBJ1-1, reads KAGVTQTPRYLIKTRGQQVTLSCSPISGHRSVSWYQQTPGQGLQFLFEYFSETQRNKGNFPGRFSGRQFSNSRSEMNVSTLELGDSALYLCASSPYRDSTEAFFGQGTRLTVV.

The chain uses TRBV30 and TRBJ1-2, with no clear D. The ends were cut back, 5 bases at V and 4 bases at J, with 17 bases in the middle. The CDR3 length is 14 residues. The germline V gene encodes CDR1 GTSNPN and CDR2 SVGIG (reference sequence). The CDR3 DNA reads as TGTGCCTGGGAGACGGGTGTAGAAGGCTATGGCTACACCTTC. Translated: CAWETGVEGYGYTF. Based on the CDR3 plus reference TRBV30 and TRBJ1-2, the full variable domain is SQTIHQWPATLVQPVGSPLSLECTVEGTSNPNLYWYRQAAGRGLQLLFYSVGIGQISSEVPQNLSASRPQDRQFILSSKKLLLSDSGFYLCAWETGVEGYGYTFGSGTRLTVV.

The gene calls are TRBV24-1 and TRBJ2-3; 13 bases are a match to TRBD2. This CDR3 contains 14 residues. Germline assignment: CDR1 KGHDR and CDR2 SFDVKD. The J segment lost 9 bases and the V segment lost 4 bases, leaving 3 bases of the junction unmatched. CDR3 nucleotides: TGTGCCACCAGTGAGGGACTAGCGGGGATGACGCAGTATTTT. Encoded protein: CATSEGLAGMTQYF.

The chain recombines TRBV2 with TRBJ1-1; D ambiguous. V lost 8 bases to trimming and J lost 0 bases, with 25 bases between them. The length of the CDR3 is 18 residues. Germline lookup yields CDR1 SNHLY and CDR2 FYNNEI. The CDR3 DNA reads TGTGCCAGCCTTGGGAGCTACTTCCAAAGACCCATGAACACTGAAGCTTTCTTT. This sequence encodes CASLGSYFQRPMNTEAFF.

The chain recombines TRBV18 with TRBJ2-7; TRBD2 matches 10 bases. Per germline, CDR1 KGHSH and CDR2 LQKENI. V was pared by 6 bases and J by 5 bases, with 7 bases of the junction left unmatched. The CDR3 contains 14 residues. CDR3 in DNA: TGTGCCAGCTCGGCTAGCGGGAGCGGCCACGAGCAGTACTTC. The encoded protein is CASSASGSGHEQYF.

The rearrangement uses TRBV29-1 and TRBJ2-1, with D maybe TRBD2 (7 bases). CDR3 size: 11 residues. The germline V gene encodes CDR1 SQVTM and CDR2 ANQGSEA. The CDR3 protein is CIAGAYNEQFF. CDR3 bases: TGCATCGCGGGGGCATACAATGAGCAGTTCTTC.

This chain uses TRBV28 with TRBJ1-4; D is undetermined. V was clipped by 5 bases and J by 4 bases, with 14 bases between them. This CDR3 is built from 15 residues. Germline lookup yields CDR1 MDHEN and CDR2 SYDVKM. The CDR3 here is CASSPPGALNEKLFF. CDR3 nucleotide sequence: TGTGCCAGCAGTCCCCCCGGAGCACTTAATGAAAAACTGTTTTTT.

This chain joins TRBV2 and TRBJ1-2; D is unresolved. V was shortened by 7 bases and J by 1 base, with 16 bases between the two germline ends. The CDR3 consists of 15 residues. Germline V gene data show CDR1 as SNHLY and CDR2 as FYNNEI. CDR3 residues: CASIPSRDLNYGYTF. The CDR3 DNA is TGTGCCAGCATTCCCTCCCGGGATCTTAACTATGGCTACACCTTC.

V and J are TRBV7-9 and TRBJ2-7, with 9 positions matching TRBD1. The CDR3 runs 14 residues. In germline, CDR1 is SEHNR, CDR2 FQNEAQ (reference sequence). V dropped 5 bases and J dropped 4; count of bases not matched to a gene: 6. The CDR3 here is CASSPGTGLYEQYF. CDR3 DNA: TGTGCCAGCAGCCCCGGGACAGGGTTGTACGAGCAGTACTTC.

This clone has more than one count but fewer than ten. The CDR3 DNA sequence: TGCGCCAGCGCCCAATCGGGGTCCGGAAACACCATATATTTT. It encodes CASAQSGSGNTIYF. The gene calls are TRBV5-1 and TRBJ1-3; D not certain. Trimming took off 7 bases at V and 4 bases at J, with 15 bases between the two ends. This CDR3 region has 14 residues. CDR1 is SGHRS and CDR2 is YFSETQ in the germline V gene. Full variable domain (missing parts from reference TRBV5-1 and TRBJ1-3): KAGVTQTPRYLIKTRGQQVTLSCSPISGHRSVSWYQQTPGQGLQFLFEYFSETQRNKGNFPGRFSGRQFSNSRSEMNVSTLELGDSALYLCASAQSGSGNTIYFGEGSWLTVV.

This rearrangement joins TRBV30 to TRBJ2-7; 10 nucleotides match TRBD2. Germline trimming cut 3 bases from V and 6 bases from J; bases unmatched to any gene: 11. The CDR3 spans 15 residues. The germline V gene has CDR1 GTSNPN and CDR2 SVGIG (reference sequence). CDR3 in amino acids: CAWSAVMGLAREQYF. The CDR3 DNA is TGTGCCTGGAGCGCAGTAATGGGACTAGCGCGCGAGCAGTACTTC.

The chain combines TRBV2 with TRBJ2-3; D is possibly TRBD1 (6 bases). V shed 6 bases and J shed 2 bases, with 12 bases lying between them. The CDR3 has 14 residues. Per germline, CDR1 SNHLY and CDR2 FYNNEI. CDR3 protein: CASRLDRHTDTQYF. The CDR3 region has the DNA TGTGCCAGCAGGCTGGACAGACACACAGATACGCAGTATTTT.

V usage is TRBV4-2 and J usage is TRBJ2-5; 8 bases fit TRBD1. The ends lost 1 base at V and 1 base at J; junction bases unmatched: 8. The CDR3 totals 17 residues. CDR1 is LGHNA, CDR2 YNFKEQ, per germline. The CDR3 spells CASSQGVGQGPQETQYF. The CDR3 bases are TGTGCCAGCAGCCAAGGAGTAGGACAGGGACCCCAAGAGACCCAGTACTTC.

This chain uses TRBV6-5 with TRBJ2-5; D unresolved. CDR3 size: 12 residues. Germline V gives CDR1 MNHEY, CDR2 SVGAGI. V was cut by 7 bases and J by 2 bases, with 8 bases left in between. In nucleotides, the CDR3 is TGTGCCAGCACGGCGACACAAGAGACCCAGTACTTC. Amino acids: CASTATQETQYF.

V and J are TRBV4-1 and TRBJ1-2; 7 bases agree with TRBD1. The V gene's germline CDR1 is MGHRA and CDR2 YSYEKL. With V trimmed by 0 bases and J by 7 bases, 8 bases remained unmatched. This CDR3 region has 15 residues. The DNA of the CDR3 is TGCGCCAGCAGCCAAGATGGGGCAGGGGGAAGTGGCTACACCTTC. Protein: CASSQDGAGGSGYTF.

The chain couples TRBV7-6 to TRBJ2-2, with 7 bases identical to TRBD1. The CDR3 runs to 17 residues. V shed 2 bases and J 4 bases; nucleotides not matched to a gene: 10. Germline assignment: CDR1 SGHVS and CDR2 FNYEAQ. In DNA form, the CDR3 reads TGTGCCAGCAGCTTAATCTCAGTAGGGGGCGGCACCGGGGAGCTGTTTTTT. It codes for CASSLISVGGGTGELFF.

The chain has TRBV5-1 and TRBJ1-1; D ambiguous. The germline V and J ends were trimmed by 3 bases and 3 bases, with 12 bases remaining between them. Germline CDR1 SGHRS, CDR2 YFSETQ. The length of the CDR3 is 14 residues. CDR3 nucleotides: TGCGCCAGCAGCTCCACGGTCGGGTACACTGAAGCTTTCTTT. Amino acid sequence: CASSSTVGYTEAFF. The full variable domain, rest sourced from reference TRBV5-1 and TRBJ1-1, is KAGVTQTPRYLIKTRGQQVTLSCSPISGHRSVSWYQQTPGQGLQFLFEYFSETQRNKGNFPGRFSGRQFSNSRSEMNVSTLELGDSALYLCASSSTVGYTEAFFGQGTRLTVV.

The chain recombines TRBV12-3 or TRBV12-4 with TRBJ2-1; weak D call: TRBD1 (5 bases). The CDR3 loop spans 13 amino acids. Trimming shortened V by 4 bases and J by 3 bases, and 7 bases separated the two germline ends. The CDR3 region has the DNA TGTGCCAGCAGTTCGACAGTCTACAATGAGCAGTTCTTC. Protein product: CASSSTVYNEQFF.

V is TRBV7-2 and J is TRBJ1-1; D is perhaps TRBD1 (5 bases). The ends were cut back, 1 base at V and 0 bases at J, with 9 bases in the middle. The CDR3 length is 15 residues. The V gene's germline CDR1 is SGHTA and CDR2 FQGNSA. CDR3 in DNA: TGTGCCAGCAGCTTAGGGACAACGATGAACACTGAAGCTTTCTTT. Protein sequence: CASSLGTTMNTEAFF.

This clone was seen once. This chain connects TRBV7-2 to TRBJ1-2, with D tentatively TRBD1 (6 bases). Germline assignment: CDR1 SGHTA and CDR2 FQGNSA. CDR3 length equals 14 residues. V shed 2 bases and J shed 4 bases, with 11 bases lying between them. CDR3 amino acids: CASSLTGTTYGYTF. The CDR3 DNA reads as TGTGCCAGCAGCTTAACCGGGACAACCTATGGCTACACCTTC.

The chain uses TRBV5-1 and TRBJ2-2; 7 bases match TRBD2. The germline gives CDR1 SGHRS, CDR2 YFSETQ. J gave up 5 bases and V 2 bases, and 6 bases lay outside the gene matches. The CDR3 spans 15 residues. The CDR3 nucleotides are TGCGCCAGCAGCTTCGGAGCGGGGCCGACCGGGGAGCTGTTTTTT. This codes for CASSFGAGPTGELFF.

V gene TRBV10-1 combines with J gene TRBJ2-2, with 16 positions matching TRBD2. Germline V gene data show CDR1 as WNHNN and CDR2 as SYGVQD (reference sequence). V shed 1 base, J shed 1 base, and the junction held 6 bases outside the gene matches. The CDR3 loop spans 20 amino acids. The CDR3 nucleotides are TGCGCCAGCAGTGAGTTCGGGACTAGCGGGAGGGCCGTGAACACCGGGGAGCTGTTTTTT. Encoded protein: CASSEFGTSGRAVNTGELFF.